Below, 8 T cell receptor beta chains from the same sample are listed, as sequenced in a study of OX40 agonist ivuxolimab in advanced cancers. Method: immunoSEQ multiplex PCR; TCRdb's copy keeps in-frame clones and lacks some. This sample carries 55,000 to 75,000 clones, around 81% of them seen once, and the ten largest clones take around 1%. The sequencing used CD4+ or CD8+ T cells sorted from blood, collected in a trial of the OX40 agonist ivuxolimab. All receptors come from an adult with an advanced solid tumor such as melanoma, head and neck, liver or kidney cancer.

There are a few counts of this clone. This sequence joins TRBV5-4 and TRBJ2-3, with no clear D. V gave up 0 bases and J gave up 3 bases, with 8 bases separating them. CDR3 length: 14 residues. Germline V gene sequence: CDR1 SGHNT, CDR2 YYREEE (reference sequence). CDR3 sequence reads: CASSLGFGTDTQYF. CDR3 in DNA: TGTGCCAGCAGCTTGGGCTTTGGTACAGATACGCAGTATTTT.

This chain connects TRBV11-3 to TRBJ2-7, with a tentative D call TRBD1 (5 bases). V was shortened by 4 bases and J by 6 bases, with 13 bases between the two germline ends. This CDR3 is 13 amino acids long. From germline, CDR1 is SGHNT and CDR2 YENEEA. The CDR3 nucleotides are TGTGCCAGCAGCTCTGCACCTCAGGGCGAGCAGTACTTC. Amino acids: CASSSAPQGEQYF.

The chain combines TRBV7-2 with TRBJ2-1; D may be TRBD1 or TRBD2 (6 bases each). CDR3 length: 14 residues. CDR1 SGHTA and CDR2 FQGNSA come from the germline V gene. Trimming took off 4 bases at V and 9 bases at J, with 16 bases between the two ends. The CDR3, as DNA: TGTGCCAGCAGCTCGACCCTGGGGGGCAGTGAGCAGTTCTTC. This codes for CASSSTLGGSEQFF.

CDR3 loop: CASSPGWSTLTLGAFF. The CDR3 DNA follows: TGTGCCAGCAGCCCCGGCTGGTCTACTTTGACATTGGGAGCTTTCTTT. This chain joins TRBV14 and TRBJ1-1; D is unclear. Germline V lookup: CDR1 SGHDN, CDR2 FVKESK. V lost 4 bases and J 10 bases, leaving 25 bases between the germline ends. The CDR3 runs 16 residues. Combining the CDR3 with reference TRBV14 and TRBJ1-1 gives the whole variable domain EAGVTQFPSHSVIEKGQTVTLRCDPISGHDNLYWYRRVMGKEIKFLLHFVKESKQDESGMPNNRFLAERTGGTYSTLKVQPAELEDSGVYFCASSPGWSTLTLGAFFGQGTRLTVV.

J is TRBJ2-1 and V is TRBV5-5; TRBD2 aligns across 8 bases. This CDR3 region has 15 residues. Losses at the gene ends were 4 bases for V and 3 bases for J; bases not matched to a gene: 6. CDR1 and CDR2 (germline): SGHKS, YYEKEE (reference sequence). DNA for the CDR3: TGTGCCAGCAGCCTAAGCGGGGGAAGCTACAATGAGCAGTTCTTC. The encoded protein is CASSLSGGSYNEQFF. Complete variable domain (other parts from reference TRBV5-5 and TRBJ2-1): DAGVTQSPTHLIKTRGQQVTLRCSPISGHKSVSWYQQVLGQGPQFIFQYYEKEERGRGNFPDRFSARQFPNYSSELNVNALLLGDSALYLCASSLSGGSYNEQFFGPGTRLTVL.

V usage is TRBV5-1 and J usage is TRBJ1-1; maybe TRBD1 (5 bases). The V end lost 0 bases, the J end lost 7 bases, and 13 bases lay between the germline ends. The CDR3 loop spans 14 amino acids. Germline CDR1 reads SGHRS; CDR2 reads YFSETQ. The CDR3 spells CASSLDPGAREAFF. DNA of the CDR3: TGCGCCAGCAGCTTGGACCCTGGGGCGCGTGAAGCTTTCTTT.

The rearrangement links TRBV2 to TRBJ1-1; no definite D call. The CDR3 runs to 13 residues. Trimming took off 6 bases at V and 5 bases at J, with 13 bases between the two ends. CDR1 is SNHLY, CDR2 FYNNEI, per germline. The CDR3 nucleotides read TGTGCCAGCAGGAGGGAAGGGAAGACTGAAGCTTTCTTT. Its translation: CASRREGKTEAFF.

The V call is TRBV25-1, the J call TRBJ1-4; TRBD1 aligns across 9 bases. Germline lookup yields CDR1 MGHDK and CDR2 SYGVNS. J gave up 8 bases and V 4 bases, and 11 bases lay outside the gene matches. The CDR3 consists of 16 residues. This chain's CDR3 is CASSAPMGQGREKLFF. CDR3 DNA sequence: TGTGCCAGCAGTGCTCCAATGGGACAGGGTCGGGAAAAACTGTTTTTT.